Below are 29 T cell receptor beta chains sequenced from a single sample in a study of naive CD8 T cells in extremely preterm neonates. Measured with immunoSEQ multiplex PCR; TCRdb has only the in-frame clones, and not every one. Found here are under 9,500 clones, 92% of them singletons; the top ten hold 0.4% to 0.6%. Elective cesarean births at about 35-41 weeks, without labor or membrane rupture, supplied the cord blood. Source material: naive CD8+ T cells from cord blood. The receptor set was obtained from a newborn in good health.

Regarding this clone: Its ends do not fully match the called genes, so a read error is possible. The chain employs TRBV4-3 and TRBJ2-7; 8 positions match TRBD1. Germline CDR1 reads LGHNA; CDR2 reads YSLEER. This CDR3 has 14 amino acids. CDR3 coding DNA: TGCGCCAGCAACCAAGAAAGGACAGGGTACGAGCAGTACTTC. It is translated as CASNQERTGYEQYF.

The chain has TRBV6-1 and TRBJ1-6; 7 bases are a match to TRBD1. With 4 bases clipped from V and 6 bases from J, the junction kept 3 bases outside the gene matches. This CDR3 comprises 14 residues. From germline, CDR1 is MNHNS and CDR2 SASEGT. CDR3 DNA: TGTGCCAGCAGTGGAGGGGGCAGTAATTCACCCCTCCACTTT. Translated, it gives CASSGGGSNSPLHF.

This clone was observed a single time. V usage is TRBV10-3 and J usage is TRBJ2-3; 7 positions match TRBD1. From germline, CDR1 is ENHRY and CDR2 SYGVKD. Trimming at V came to 3 bases and at J to 7 bases, leaving 13 bases not matched to a gene. The CDR3 is 16 residues long. This CDR3 is CAISEGTALRDYTQYF. CDR3 DNA: TGTGCCATCAGTGAAGGGACAGCCTTGAGGGATTATACGCAGTATTTT.

The chain has TRBV7-6 and TRBJ2-5; perhaps TRBD1 as D (6 bases). V gave up 6 bases and J gave up 5 bases, with 7 bases separating them. This CDR3 spans 11 amino acids. The germline V gene encodes CDR1 SGHVS and CDR2 FNYEAQ. The CDR3 nucleotides are TGTGCCAGCAGGGACAGTGAGACCCAGTACTTC. Its protein is CASRDSETQYF.

This chain joins TRBV19 and TRBJ1-5, with 12 bases fitting TRBD1. The CDR3 has 18 amino acids. The ends lost 4 bases at V and 0 bases at J; junction bases unmatched: 7. CDR1 and CDR2 (germline): LNHDA, SQIVND (reference sequence). CDR3 sequence (DNA): TGTGCCAGTAGTACCGGGACAGGGGGCTTTTATAGCAATCAGCCCCAGCATTTT. Translating gives CASSTGTGGFYSNQPQHF. Full variable domain (remainder filled in from reference TRBV19 and TRBJ1-5): DGGITQSPKYLFRKEGQNVTLSCEQNLNHDAMYWYRQDPGQGLRLIYYSQIVNDFQKGDIAEGYSVSREKKESFPLTVTSAQKNPTAFYLCASSTGTGGFYSNQPQHFGDGTRLSIL.

V is TRBV6-1 and J is TRBJ2-1; 10 bases fit TRBD2. The ends lost 4 bases at V and 4 bases at J; junction bases unmatched: 4. This CDR3 has 15 residues. Germline values: CDR1 MNHNS, CDR2 SASEGT. The CDR3 sequence is CASSGVAGGYNEQFF. The CDR3 nucleotides are TGTGCCAGCAGTGGGGTAGCGGGGGGATACAATGAGCAGTTCTTC.

Only one count was recorded for this clone. The rearrangement uses TRBV6-5 and TRBJ2-3; TRBD1 is a possible D gene (6 bases). The V end was cut by 2 bases, the J end by 4 bases, with 10 bases between. This CDR3 comprises 14 residues. Germline loops: CDR1 MNHEY, CDR2 SVGAGI. The CDR3 DNA reads TGTGCCAGCAGTTACAGTACAGGGCCAGATACGCAGTATTTT. Amino acids: CASSYSTGPDTQYF.

This CDR3 is CASSLDRSNTIYF. In DNA, the CDR3 is TGTGCCAGCAGCTTAGACAGGTCAAACACCATATATTTT. The chain recombines TRBV13 with TRBJ1-3, with D maybe TRBD1 (5 bases). V lost 1 base, J lost 6 bases, and 7 bases lay in between. CDR3 length equals 13 residues. Germline-derived CDR1 and CDR2 are PRHDT and FYEKMQ (reference sequence).

The CDR3 region is CASSSRGGAHNEQFF. The CDR3 DNA sequence: TGTGCCAGCAGTTCTAGAGGGGGGGCCCACAATGAGCAGTTCTTC. This chain links TRBV27 with TRBJ2-1, with D perhaps matching TRBD2 (7 bases). The germline CDR1 and CDR2 sequences are MNHEY and SMNVEV (reference sequence). The V and J ends lost 4 bases and 5 bases respectively, with 15 bases between them. This CDR3 comprises 15 residues.

This rearrangement joins TRBV19 to TRBJ2-7, with 8 positions matching TRBD1. Trimming at V came to 3 bases and at J to 4 bases, leaving 8 bases not matched to a gene. CDR1 is LNHDA and CDR2 is SQIVND in the germline V gene (reference sequence). This CDR3 is 15 amino acids long. CDR3 DNA sequence: TGTGCCAGTAGTATTTACGGGACAGGTCGGTACGAGCAGTACTTC. This codes for CASSIYGTGRYEQYF. Full variable domain (missing parts from reference TRBV19 and TRBJ2-7): DGGITQSPKYLFRKEGQNVTLSCEQNLNHDAMYWYRQDPGQGLRLIYYSQIVNDFQKGDIAEGYSVSREKKESFPLTVTSAQKNPTAFYLCASSIYGTGRYEQYFGPGTRLTVT.

This chain links TRBV7-9 with TRBJ2-7; 8 bases agree with TRBD1. The CDR3 consists of 13 residues. V shed 2 bases and J 4 bases; nucleotides not matched to a gene: 1. Germline V gives CDR1 SEHNR, CDR2 FQNEAQ (reference sequence). The CDR3 DNA reads as TGTGCCAGCAGCTTAAGGACAGGGTACGAGCAGTACTTC. Amino acids: CASSLRTGYEQYF.

This clone was counted a single time. The rearrangement joins TRBV19 to TRBJ2-1, with 7 bases identical to TRBD1. Trimming at V came to 4 bases and at J to 6 bases, leaving 6 bases not matched to a gene. The germline gives CDR1 LNHDA, CDR2 SQIVND (reference sequence). The CDR3 extends over 14 amino acids. CDR3 coding DNA: TGTGCCAGTAGTAGAATCACAGGGGTCAATGAGCAGTTCTTC. As protein: CASSRITGVNEQFF.

The J gene is TRBJ2-7, the V gene TRBV19; 7 nucleotides line up with TRBD1. The CDR3 is 20 amino acids. The V segment lost 0 bases and the J segment 4 bases; nucleotides outside the gene matches: 21. Germline CDR1 and CDR2: LNHDA and SQIVND (reference sequence). CDR3 amino acids: CASSIDSGQNRRKRAYEQYF. The CDR3 DNA is TGTGCCAGTAGTATAGACTCGGGACAGAACAGGCGAAAACGAGCTTACGAGCAGTACTTC.

The V gene is TRBV27, the J gene TRBJ1-1, with TRBD1 matching 9 bases. J gave up 5 bases and V 5 bases, and 6 bases lay outside the gene matches. Germline-derived CDR1 and CDR2 are MNHEY and SMNVEV (reference sequence). CDR3 length: 14 amino acids. The chain's CDR3 is CASSPRQGGTEAFF. CDR3 sequence (DNA): TGTGCCAGCAGTCCCCGACAGGGGGGGACTGAAGCTTTCTTT.

This clone was found once. The chain is built from TRBV4-3 and TRBJ1-2; 7 bases are a match to TRBD1. The germline V gene encodes CDR1 LGHNA and CDR2 YSLEER. Trimming cost V 0 bases and J 5 bases; bases outside gene matches: 9. This CDR3 has 16 residues. The CDR3 is CASSQENRGPGYGYTF. The DNA for the CDR3 is TGCGCCAGCAGCCAAGAAAACAGGGGCCCAGGGTATGGCTACACCTTC.

The chain joins TRBV13 to TRBJ1-2; the D gene is possibly TRBD1 (5 bases). V gave up 5 bases and J gave up 8 bases, with 12 bases separating them. CDR1 and CDR2 (germline): PRHDT, FYEKMQ (reference sequence). This CDR3 has 12 amino acids. CDR3 amino acids: CASSQTGGGYTF. The CDR3 bases are TGTGCCAGCAGCCAGACGGGGGGGGGCTACACCTTC.

This chain connects TRBV5-3 to TRBJ1-1; 8 nucleotides match TRBD1. TRBV5-3 is classed as an ORF, of uncertain function. The CDR3 covers 14 residues. V lost 2 bases and J lost 4; bases outside the gene matches: 4. The CDR3 nucleotides read TGTGCCAGAAGCTTCCCCGACAGGGGCACTGAAGCTTTCTTT. Amino acid sequence: CARSFPDRGTEAFF.

The V and J genes are TRBV6-5 and TRBJ2-7, with a possible D match to TRBD1 (6 bases). The J call may be faulty, since TRBJ2-1 better matches the DNA end. Germline CDR1 reads MNHEY; CDR2 reads SVGAGI. The length of the CDR3 is 13 residues. CDR3 residues: CASSYSTGNEQFF. The CDR3 DNA reads as TGTGCCAGCAGTTACTCGACAGGCAATGAGCAGTTCTTC.

V gene TRBV7-9 combines with J gene TRBJ1-2, with 10 bases matching TRBD1. The CDR3 has 13 amino acids. The germline gives CDR1 SEHNR, CDR2 FQNEAQ (reference sequence). Losses at the gene ends were 3 bases for V and 12 bases for J; bases not matched to a gene: 7. CDR3: CASSLPGQGQNTF. In DNA form, the CDR3 reads TGTGCCAGCAGCTTGCCGGGACAGGGGCAGAACACCTTC.

The chain combines TRBV5-4 with TRBJ2-7, with D perhaps TRBD1 (5 bases). Per germline, CDR1 SGHNT and CDR2 YYREEE (reference sequence). CDR3 length: 13 amino acids. The V and J ends lost 2 bases and 3 bases respectively, with 9 bases between them. CDR3 coding DNA: TGTGCCAGCAGCTTACCAGGGTTCTACGAGCAGTACTTC. Residues: CASSLPGFYEQYF.

The gene calls are TRBV5-6 and TRBJ2-7; a possible D gene is TRBD1 (6 bases). The CDR3 totals 14 residues. V was clipped by 2 bases and J by 6 bases, with 15 bases between them. In germline, CDR1 is SGHDT, CDR2 YYEEEE. DNA of the CDR3: TGTGCCAGCAGCTTCAGGGCAGGGGCGTCCGAGCAGTACTTC. Translation: CASSFRAGASEQYF.

The chain couples TRBV29-1 to TRBJ2-3, with 9 bases that match TRBD1. This CDR3 spans 15 amino acids. The germline V gene has CDR1 SQVTM and CDR2 ANQGSEA. The junction had 6 bases not matched to a gene; V was cut back by 3 bases and J by 2 bases. CDR3 sequence reads: CSVDFGTGNTDTQYF. The CDR3, as DNA: TGCAGCGTTGATTTTGGGACAGGGAACACAGATACGCAGTATTTT.

The chain employs TRBV27 and TRBJ1-5, with D perhaps matching TRBD1 (5 bases). This CDR3 has 13 residues. Germline V gives CDR1 MNHEY, CDR2 SMNVEV (reference sequence). V was pared by 3 bases and J by 7 bases, with 10 bases between. In DNA, the CDR3 is TGTGCCAGCAGTTTCGGGGCGGGGCAGCCCCAGCATTTT. It translates to CASSFGAGQPQHF.

This clone was picked up one time. The chain uses TRBV6-5 and TRBJ1-1, with D unclear. CDR1 and CDR2 from the germline V gene are MNHEY and SVGAGI. Trimming took 2 bases from V and 5 from J, leaving 12 bases between them. The CDR3 spans 14 residues. CDR3 nucleotides: TGTGCCAGCAGTTACCTAACTACAAGGACTGAAGCTTTCTTT. It codes for CASSYLTTRTEAFF.

The gene calls are TRBV14 and TRBJ2-1; maybe TRBD1 (5 bases). With 3 bases removed from V and 2 bases from J, the gap between germline ends came to 8 bases. Per germline, CDR1 SGHDN and CDR2 FVKESK. This CDR3 has 14 amino acids. DNA for the CDR3: TGTGCCAGCAGCCAGATGGACACCTACAATGAGCAGTTCTTC. It is translated as CASSQMDTYNEQFF. The full variable domain, its missing parts supplied by reference TRBV14 and TRBJ2-1, is EAGVTQFPSHSVIEKGQTVTLRCDPISGHDNLYWYRRVMGKEIKFLLHFVKESKQDESGMPNNRFLAERTGGTYSTLKVQPAELEDSGVYFCASSQMDTYNEQFFGPGTRLTVL.

The CDR3 DNA is TGTGCCAGCAGTGAGGCAGGGAGGGATCAGCCCCAGCATTTT. It codes for CASSEAGRDQPQHF. The chain couples TRBV6-1 to TRBJ1-5, with D tentatively TRBD1 (5 bases). Germline-derived CDR1 and CDR2 are MNHNS and SASEGT. Trimming removed 3 bases at V and 5 bases at J, with 11 bases between. This CDR3 comprises 14 residues.

The chain recombines TRBV9 with TRBJ2-2, with D perhaps matching TRBD1 (6 bases). Germline V gene data show CDR1 as SGDLS and CDR2 as YYNGEE. V lost 4 bases and J lost 0, with 13 bases in between. This CDR3 region has 16 residues. The CDR3 DNA sequence: TGTGCCAGCAGCCCGCAGGGGCCCTCGAACACCGGGGAGCTGTTTTTT. Protein sequence: CASSPQGPSNTGELFF.

This chain connects TRBV6-1 to TRBJ2-1; no definite D call. The CDR3 totals 15 residues. CDR1 and CDR2 (germline): MNHNS, SASEGT. V was shortened by 6 bases and J by 2 bases, with 14 bases between the two germline ends. CDR3 DNA sequence: TGTGCCAGCAGCCAGAGAGGTAGGACCTACAATGAGCAGTTCTTC. It specifies CASSQRGRTYNEQFF.

The genes are TRBV14 and TRBJ2-4; no clear D gene. The length of the CDR3 is 13 residues. Trimming stripped 3 bases from V and 8 bases from J, with 11 bases between. The germline V gene has CDR1 SGHDN and CDR2 FVKESK. Here the CDR3 reads CASSHAGSDIQYF. The CDR3 region has the DNA TGTGCCAGCAGCCATGCAGGTTCAGACATTCAGTACTTC.